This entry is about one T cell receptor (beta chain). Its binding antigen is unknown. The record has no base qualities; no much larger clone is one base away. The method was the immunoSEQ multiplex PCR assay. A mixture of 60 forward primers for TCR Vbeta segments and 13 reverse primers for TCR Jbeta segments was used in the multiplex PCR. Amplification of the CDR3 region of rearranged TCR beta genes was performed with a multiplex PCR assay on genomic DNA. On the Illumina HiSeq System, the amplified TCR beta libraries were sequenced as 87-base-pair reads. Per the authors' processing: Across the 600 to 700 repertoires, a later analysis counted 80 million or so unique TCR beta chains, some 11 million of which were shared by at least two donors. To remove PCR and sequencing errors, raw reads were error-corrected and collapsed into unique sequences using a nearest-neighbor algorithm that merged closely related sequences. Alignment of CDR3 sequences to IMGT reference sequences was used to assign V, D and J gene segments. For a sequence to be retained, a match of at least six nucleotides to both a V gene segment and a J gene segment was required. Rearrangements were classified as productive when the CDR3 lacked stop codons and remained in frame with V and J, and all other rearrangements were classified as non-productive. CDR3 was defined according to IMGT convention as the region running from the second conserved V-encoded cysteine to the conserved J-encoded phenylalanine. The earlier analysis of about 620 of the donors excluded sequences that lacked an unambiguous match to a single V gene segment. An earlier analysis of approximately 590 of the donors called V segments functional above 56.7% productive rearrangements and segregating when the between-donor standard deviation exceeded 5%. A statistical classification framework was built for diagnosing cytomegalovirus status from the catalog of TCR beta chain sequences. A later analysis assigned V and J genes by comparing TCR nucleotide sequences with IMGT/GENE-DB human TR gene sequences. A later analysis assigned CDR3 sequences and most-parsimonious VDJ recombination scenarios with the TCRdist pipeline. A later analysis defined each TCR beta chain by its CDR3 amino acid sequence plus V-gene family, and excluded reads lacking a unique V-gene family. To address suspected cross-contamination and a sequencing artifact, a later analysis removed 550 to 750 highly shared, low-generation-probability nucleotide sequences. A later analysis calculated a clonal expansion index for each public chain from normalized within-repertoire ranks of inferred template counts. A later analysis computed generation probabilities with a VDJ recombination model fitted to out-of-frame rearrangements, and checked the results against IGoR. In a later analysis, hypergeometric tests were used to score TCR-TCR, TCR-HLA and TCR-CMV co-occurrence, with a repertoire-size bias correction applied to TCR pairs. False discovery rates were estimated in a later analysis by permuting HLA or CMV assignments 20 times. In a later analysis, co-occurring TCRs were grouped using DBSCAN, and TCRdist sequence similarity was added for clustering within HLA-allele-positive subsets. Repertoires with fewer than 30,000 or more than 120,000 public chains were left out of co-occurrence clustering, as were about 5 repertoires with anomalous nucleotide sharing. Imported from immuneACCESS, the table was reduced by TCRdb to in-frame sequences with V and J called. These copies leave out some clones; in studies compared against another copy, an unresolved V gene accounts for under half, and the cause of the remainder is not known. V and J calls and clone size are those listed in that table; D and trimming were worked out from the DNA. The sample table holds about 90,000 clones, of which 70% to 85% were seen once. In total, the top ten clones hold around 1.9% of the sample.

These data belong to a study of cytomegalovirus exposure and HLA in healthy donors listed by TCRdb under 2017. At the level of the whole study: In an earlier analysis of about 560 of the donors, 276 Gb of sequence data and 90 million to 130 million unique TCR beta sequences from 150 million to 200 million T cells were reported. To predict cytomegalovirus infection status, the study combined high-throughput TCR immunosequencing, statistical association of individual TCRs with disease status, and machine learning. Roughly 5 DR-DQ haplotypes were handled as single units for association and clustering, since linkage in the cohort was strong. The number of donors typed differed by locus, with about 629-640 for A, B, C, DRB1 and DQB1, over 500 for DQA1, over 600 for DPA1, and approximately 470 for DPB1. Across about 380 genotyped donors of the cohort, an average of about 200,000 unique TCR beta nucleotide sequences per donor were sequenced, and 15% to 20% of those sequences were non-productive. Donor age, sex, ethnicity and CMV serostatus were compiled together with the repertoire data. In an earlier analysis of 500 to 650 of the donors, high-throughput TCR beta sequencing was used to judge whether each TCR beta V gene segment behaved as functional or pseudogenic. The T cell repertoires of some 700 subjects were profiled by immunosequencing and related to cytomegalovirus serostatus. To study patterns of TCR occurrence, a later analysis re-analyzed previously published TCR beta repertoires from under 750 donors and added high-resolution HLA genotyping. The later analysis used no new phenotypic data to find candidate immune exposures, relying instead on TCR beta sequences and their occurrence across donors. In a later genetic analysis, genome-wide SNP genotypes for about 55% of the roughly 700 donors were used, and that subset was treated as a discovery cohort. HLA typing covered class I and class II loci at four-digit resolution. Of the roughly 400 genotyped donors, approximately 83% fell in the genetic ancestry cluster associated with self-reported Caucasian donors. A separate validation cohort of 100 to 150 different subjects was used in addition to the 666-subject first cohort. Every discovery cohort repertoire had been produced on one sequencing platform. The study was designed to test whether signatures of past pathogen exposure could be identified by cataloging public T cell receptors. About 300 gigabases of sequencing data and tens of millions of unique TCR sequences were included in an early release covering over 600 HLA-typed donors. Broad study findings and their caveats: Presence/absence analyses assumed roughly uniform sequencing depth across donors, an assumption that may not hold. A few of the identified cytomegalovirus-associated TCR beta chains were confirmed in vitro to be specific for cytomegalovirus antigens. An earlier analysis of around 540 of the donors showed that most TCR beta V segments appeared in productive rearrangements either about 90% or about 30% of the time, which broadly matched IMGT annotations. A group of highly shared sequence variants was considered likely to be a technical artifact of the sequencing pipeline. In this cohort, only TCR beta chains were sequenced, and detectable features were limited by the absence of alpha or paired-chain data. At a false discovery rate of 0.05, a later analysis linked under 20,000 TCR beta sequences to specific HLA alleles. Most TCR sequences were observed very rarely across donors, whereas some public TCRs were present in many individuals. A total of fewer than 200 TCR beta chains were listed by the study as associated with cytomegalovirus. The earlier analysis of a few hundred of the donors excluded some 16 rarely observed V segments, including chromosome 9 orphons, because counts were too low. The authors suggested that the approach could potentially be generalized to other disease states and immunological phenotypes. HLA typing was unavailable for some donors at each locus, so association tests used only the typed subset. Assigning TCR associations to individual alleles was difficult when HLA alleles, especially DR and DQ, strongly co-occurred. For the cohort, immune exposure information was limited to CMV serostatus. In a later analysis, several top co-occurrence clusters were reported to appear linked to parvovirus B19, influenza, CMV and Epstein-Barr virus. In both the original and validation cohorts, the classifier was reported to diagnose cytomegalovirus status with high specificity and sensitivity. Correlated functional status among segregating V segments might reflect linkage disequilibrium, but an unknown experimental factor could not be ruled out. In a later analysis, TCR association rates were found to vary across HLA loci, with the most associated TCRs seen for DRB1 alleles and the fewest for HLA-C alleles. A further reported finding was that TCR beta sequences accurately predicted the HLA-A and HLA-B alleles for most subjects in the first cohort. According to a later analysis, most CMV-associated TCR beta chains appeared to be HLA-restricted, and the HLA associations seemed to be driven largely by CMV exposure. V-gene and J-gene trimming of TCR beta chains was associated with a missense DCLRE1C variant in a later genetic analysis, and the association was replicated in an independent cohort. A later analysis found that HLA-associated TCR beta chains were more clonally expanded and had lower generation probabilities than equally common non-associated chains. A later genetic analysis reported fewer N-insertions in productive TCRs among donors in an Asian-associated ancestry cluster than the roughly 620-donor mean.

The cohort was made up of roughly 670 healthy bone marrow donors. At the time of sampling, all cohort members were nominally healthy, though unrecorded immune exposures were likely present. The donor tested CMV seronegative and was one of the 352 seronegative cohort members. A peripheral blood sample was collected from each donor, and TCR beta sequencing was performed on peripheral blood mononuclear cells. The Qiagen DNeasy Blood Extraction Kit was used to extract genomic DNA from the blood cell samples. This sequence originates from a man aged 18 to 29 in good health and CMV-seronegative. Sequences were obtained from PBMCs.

The DNA is TGTGCCAGCAGTCCACAGGGGGCTTATGTGGAGACCCAGTACTTC. It encodes CASSPQGAYVETQYF. The chain is made from TRBV28 and TRBJ2-5; TRBD1 agrees with 9 junctional bases. The germline V and J ends show losses of 5 bases and 5 bases respectively, and no gene match explains 9 bases of the junction. CDR1 and CDR2 were assigned from the germline V gene as MDHEN and SYDVKM. Counted from cysteine to phenylalanine, this CDR3 has 15 amino acids. CDR3 DNA is the only sequence kept; it has 45 bases, read in frame from the first base.